These T cell receptor beta chains were read from a single sample in a study of blood T cells in healthy people across ages. TCRdb ran MiXCR on the 5' RACE reads and lists one entry per CDR3 protein. The repertoire holds hundreds of thousands of distinct CDR3 sequences, with approximately 21% as singletons. The sample was blood. These TCRs come from a man aged 70-80 years in good health. The CDR3 runs from the conserved cysteine through the conserved F or W. For some rows the clone size is stated as once, few or many, or as a class when expanded; others skip it.

V gene	J gene	clone size	CDR3 protein
TRBV20-1	TRBJ2-1	-	CSARDFEGPQYNEQFF
TRBV3-1	TRBJ2-5	-	CASSQGTDYSYERYF
TRBV20-1	TRBJ2-5	many	CSPDRDETQYF
TRBV7-2	TRBJ2-3	-	CASSPAGLTDTQYF
TRBV12-3/TRBV12-4	TRBJ1-5	-	CASRITDRGHDQPQHF
TRBV18	TRBJ2-2	few	CASSPKENTGELFF
TRBV4-1	TRBJ2-3	few	CASRDSPSTDTQYF
TRBV6-6	TRBJ2-7	few	CASSYGWGGTSYEQYF
TRBV6-2/TRBV6-3	TRBJ1-6	-	CASSYSEDPDNSPLHF
TRBV6-1	TRBJ1-5	-	CASKPGAWGNQPQHF
TRBV4-1	-	few	CASSQDDGGFYEQYF
TRBV15	TRBJ1-1	-	CATSRDNPSRNTEAFF
TRBV10-2	TRBJ1-1	few	CASSRDRGIEAFF
TRBV20-1	TRBJ1-5	many	CSAREGGGHQPQHF
TRBV20-1	TRBJ2-1	-	CSAPRYNEQFF
TRBV5-1	TRBJ1-5	few	CASSITGASNQPQHF
TRBV24-1	TRBJ2-1	-	CATSGRLAANEQFF
TRBV25-1	TRBJ2-1	-	CASRAPGANNEQFF